These 5 T cell receptor beta chains were sequenced from one sample in a study of cytomegalovirus exposure and HLA in healthy donors. The study ran its PCR with 60 Vbeta and 13 Jbeta primers. Sequenced by immunoSEQ multiplex PCR; TCRdb stores in-frame clones only, minus some. The sample records around 150,000 clones, under 70% being singletons. Sequencing used PBMCs. Receptor source: a woman aged 40 to 55 in good health and CMV-seropositive.

V is TRBV23-1 and J is TRBJ1-4; TRBD1 might be the D (5 bases). TRBV23-1 is recorded as an ORF, its role being uncertain. This CDR3 is 15 amino acids long. Trimming stripped 8 bases from V and 3 bases from J, with 16 bases between. The CDR3 region is CASPGGAAANEKLFF. In DNA form, the CDR3 reads TGCGCCAGCCCCGGAGGGGCTGCGGCTAATGAAAAACTGTTTTTT.

V gene TRBV7-9 combines with J gene TRBJ2-1, with 10 bases fitting TRBD2. CDR3 length: 16 amino acids. CDR1 and CDR2 (germline): SEHNR, FQNEAQ (reference sequence). After removal of 5 bases from V and 2 bases from J, the junction contained 6 bases not matched to a gene. CDR3 bases: TGTGCCAGCAGCCCGTTAGCGGGAGGTGCCTACAATGAGCAGTTCTTC. Its protein is CASSPLAGGAYNEQFF.

V is TRBV6-1 and J is TRBJ1-2, with D hard to call. This CDR3 has 13 residues. The ends were cut back, 1 base at V and 2 bases at J, with 5 bases in the middle. CDR1 is MNHNS, CDR2 SASEGT, per germline. In nucleotides, the CDR3 is TGTGCCAGCAGTGAAGTGGGCAACTATGGCTACACCTTC. It encodes CASSEVGNYGYTF.

This clone was seen more than once but under ten times. The rearrangement joins TRBV7-2 to TRBJ2-7; 9 nucleotides match TRBD2. Trimming removed 1 base from V and 3 bases from J; junction bases left unmatched: 7. The germline gives CDR1 SGHTA, CDR2 FQGNSA. There are 16 residues in the CDR3. CDR3 nucleotides: TGTGCCAGCAGCTTAGTATCTAGCGGGACCTTCTACGAGCAGTACTTC. This codes for CASSLVSSGTFYEQYF.

The CDR3 DNA sequence: TGCGCCAGCAGCCCAAGAGCTAACTATGGCTACACCTTC. Its protein is CASSPRANYGYTF. This rearrangement joins TRBV4-3 to TRBJ1-2; the D is unclear. Germline-derived CDR1 and CDR2 are LGHNA and YSLEER. The V gene lost 4 bases and the J gene lost 0 bases, with 6 bases spanning the gap. The CDR3 is 13 residues long.